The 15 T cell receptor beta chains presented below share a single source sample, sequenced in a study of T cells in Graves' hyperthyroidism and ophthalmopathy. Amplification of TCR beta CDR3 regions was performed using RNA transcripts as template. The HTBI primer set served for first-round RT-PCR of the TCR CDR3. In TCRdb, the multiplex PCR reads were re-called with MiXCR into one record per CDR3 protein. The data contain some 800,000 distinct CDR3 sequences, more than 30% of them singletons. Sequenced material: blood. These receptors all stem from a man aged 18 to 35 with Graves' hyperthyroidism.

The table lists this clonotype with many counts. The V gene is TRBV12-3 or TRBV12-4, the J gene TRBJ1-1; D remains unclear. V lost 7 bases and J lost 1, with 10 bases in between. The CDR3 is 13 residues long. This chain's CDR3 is CASTEGGNTEAFF. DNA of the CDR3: TGTGCCAGCACCGAGGGCGGGAACACTGAAGCTTTCTTT.

The CDR3 here is CSVEWRIKETQHF. The CDR3 DNA follows: TGCAGCGTTGAATGGCGGATAAAAGAGACCCAGCATTTT. The chain recombines TRBV29-1 with TRBJ1-5; D is uncertain. Germline CDR1 reads SQVTM; CDR2 reads ANQGSEA. This CDR3 has 13 amino acids. Trimming shortened V by 2 bases and J by 11 bases, and 16 bases separated the two germline ends.

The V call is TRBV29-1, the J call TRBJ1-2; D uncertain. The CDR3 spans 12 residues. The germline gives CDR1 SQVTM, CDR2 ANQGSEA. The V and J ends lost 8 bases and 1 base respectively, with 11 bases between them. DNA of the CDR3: TGCAGCCCACTGGACGGTAACTATGGCTACACCTTC. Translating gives CSPLDGNYGYTF. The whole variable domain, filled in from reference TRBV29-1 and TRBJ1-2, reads SAVISQKPSRDICQRGTSLTIQCQVDSQVTMMFWYRQQPGQSLTLIATANQGSEATYESGFVIDKFPISRPNLTFSTLTVSNMSPEDSSIYLCSPLDGNYGYTFGSGTRLTVV.

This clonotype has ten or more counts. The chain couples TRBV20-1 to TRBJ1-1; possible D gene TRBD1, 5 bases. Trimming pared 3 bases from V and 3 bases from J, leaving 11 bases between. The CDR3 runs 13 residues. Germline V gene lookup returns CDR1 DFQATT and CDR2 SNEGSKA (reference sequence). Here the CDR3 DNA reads TGCAGTGCTAGGCGGGGCCAGGACACTGAAGCTTTCTTT. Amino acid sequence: CSARRGQDTEAFF.

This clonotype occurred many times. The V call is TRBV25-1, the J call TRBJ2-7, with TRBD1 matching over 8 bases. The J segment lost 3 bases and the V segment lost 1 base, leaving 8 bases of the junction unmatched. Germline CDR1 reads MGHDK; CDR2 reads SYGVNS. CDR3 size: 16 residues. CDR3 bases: TGTGCCAGCAGTGAATCGGTTTACAGGGGGAACTACGAGCAGTACTTC. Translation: CASSESVYRGNYEQYF.

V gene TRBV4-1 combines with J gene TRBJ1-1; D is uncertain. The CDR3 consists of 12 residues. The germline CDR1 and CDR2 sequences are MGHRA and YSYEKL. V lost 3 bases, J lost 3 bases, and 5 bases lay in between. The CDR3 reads CASSHTYTEAFF. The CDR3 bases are TGCGCCAGCAGCCACACATACACTGAAGCTTTCTTT.

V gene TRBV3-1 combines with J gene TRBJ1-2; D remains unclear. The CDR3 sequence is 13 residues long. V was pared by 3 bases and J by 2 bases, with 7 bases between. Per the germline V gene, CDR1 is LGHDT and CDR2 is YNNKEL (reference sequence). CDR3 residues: CASSQPGNYGYTF. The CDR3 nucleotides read TGTGCCAGCAGCCAGCCCGGAAACTATGGCTACACCTTC.

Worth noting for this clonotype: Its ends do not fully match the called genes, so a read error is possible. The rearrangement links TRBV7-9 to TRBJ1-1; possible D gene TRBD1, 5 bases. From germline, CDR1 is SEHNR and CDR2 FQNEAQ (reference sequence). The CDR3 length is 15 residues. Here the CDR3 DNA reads TGCGCCAGCAGCCAAGCTTTGCTAGCGGGACTCGAAGCTTTCTTT. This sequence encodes CASSQALLAGLEAFF.

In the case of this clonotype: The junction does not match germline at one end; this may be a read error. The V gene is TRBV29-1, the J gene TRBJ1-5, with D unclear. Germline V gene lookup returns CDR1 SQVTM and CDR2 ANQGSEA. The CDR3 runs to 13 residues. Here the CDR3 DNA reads TGTGCCAGCAGTTTGGACGGGAATCAGCCCCAGCAGTTT. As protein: CASSLDGNQPQQF.

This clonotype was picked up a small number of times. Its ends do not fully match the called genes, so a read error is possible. The CDR3 DNA reads as TGTGCCAGCAGCTTAGGCCTTGTCGACACCGGGGAGCTGTTTTTT. Protein product: CASSLGLVDTGELFF. The chain is built from TRBV5-1 and TRBJ2-2, with D unresolved. CDR3 length: 15 amino acids. Looked up from germline, CDR1 is SGHRS and CDR2 is YFSETQ.

In DNA form, the CDR3 reads TGCAGTGCTAGAGCGGTAGGGAGAACCCAAGTTTCACCCCTCCACTTT. It translates to CSARAVGRTQVSPLHF. V and J are TRBV20-1 and TRBJ1-6; D gene unclear. The CDR3 has 16 amino acids. V was clipped by 1 base and J by 9 bases, with 19 bases between them. Germline CDR1 DFQATT, CDR2 SNEGSKA (reference sequence).

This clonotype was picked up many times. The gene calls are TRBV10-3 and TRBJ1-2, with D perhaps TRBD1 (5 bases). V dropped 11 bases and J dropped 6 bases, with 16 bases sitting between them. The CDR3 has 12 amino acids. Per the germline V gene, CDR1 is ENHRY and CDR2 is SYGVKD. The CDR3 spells CAHGGGTDGYTF. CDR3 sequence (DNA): TGTGCCCACGGGGGGGGAACGGATGGCTACACCTTC.

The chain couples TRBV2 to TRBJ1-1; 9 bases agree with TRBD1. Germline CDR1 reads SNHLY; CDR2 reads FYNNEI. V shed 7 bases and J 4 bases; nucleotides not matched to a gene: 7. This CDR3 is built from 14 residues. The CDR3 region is CASKWTGVGTEAFF. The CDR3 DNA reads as TGTGCCAGCAAATGGACAGGGGTTGGCACTGAAGCTTTCTTT.

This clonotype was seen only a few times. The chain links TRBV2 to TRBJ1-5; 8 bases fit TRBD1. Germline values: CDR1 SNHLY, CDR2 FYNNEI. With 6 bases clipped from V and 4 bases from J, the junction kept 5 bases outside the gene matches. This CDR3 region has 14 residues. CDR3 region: CASRLTGENQPQHF. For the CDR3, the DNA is TGTGCCAGCAGGTTGACAGGGGAAAATCAGCCCCAGCATTTT.

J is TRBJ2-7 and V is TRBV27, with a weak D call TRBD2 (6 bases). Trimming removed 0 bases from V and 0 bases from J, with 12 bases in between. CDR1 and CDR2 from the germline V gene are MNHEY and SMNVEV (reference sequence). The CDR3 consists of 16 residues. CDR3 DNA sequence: TGTGCCAGCAGTTTATCCGGAGGGTTTAGCTCCTACGAGCAGTACTTC. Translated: CASSLSGGFSSYEQYF.